This T cell receptor beta chain was captured in a study of blood T cell repertoires in COVID-19. Study at large: The United States, Italy and Spain provided the acute and convalescent COVID-19 samples. Sample material is recorded as cDNA or gDNA derived from T cells, B-cell-depleted T cells, or PBMCs.

Germline V gives CDR1 SGHTS, CDR2 YDEGEE. CDR3 size: 15 residues. After removal of 5 bases from V and 0 bases from J, the junction contained 5 bases not matched to a gene. Per the original methods: Amplification of reference gene primers was used by the study to estimate nucleated cell counts. Sequencing used immunoSEQ multiplex PCR; TCRdb keeps in-frame clones, though not all of them. V, J and clone size derive from that table, while D and trimming were established from the DNA sequence. Among around 99,000 clones listed, approximately 90% were seen once. This chain connects TRBV5-8 to TRBJ1-5; 7 nucleotides agree with TRBD1. The specimen was peripheral blood. This receptor was obtained from a man over 45 with acute or convalescent COVID-19. CDR3 sequence reads: CASSRDSDSNQPQHF. CDR3 sequence (DNA): TGTGCCAGCAGTCGGGACAGCGATAGCAATCAGCCCCAGCATTTT.